A single sample gave rise to the 26 T cell receptor beta chains below, sequenced in a study of blood T cell repertoires in COVID-19. Measured with immunoSEQ multiplex PCR; TCRdb has only the in-frame clones, and not every one. Among roughly 120,000 clones, about nine tenths were seen once, and the ten largest hold more than 25%. The sequenced sample was peripheral blood. These receptors all come from a woman between 65 and 79 years old with acute or convalescent COVID-19.

The rearrangement joins TRBV11-3 to TRBJ2-7; TRBD2 matches 12 bases. This CDR3 region has 18 residues. CDR1 is SGHNT and CDR2 is YENEEA in the germline V gene. V gave up 5 bases and J gave up 3 bases; unmatched junction bases: 14. The CDR3 sequence is CASSPSMGLAGSFYEQYF. The CDR3 nucleotides are TGTGCCAGCAGCCCGAGTATGGGACTAGCGGGCTCCTTCTACGAGCAGTACTTC.

CDR3 protein: CASSSGGGIYEQYF. Written as DNA, the CDR3 is TGTGCCAGCAGCAGCGGGGGGGGTATCTACGAGCAGTACTTC. J is TRBJ2-7 and V is TRBV9; 10 bases map to TRBD2. V was clipped by 4 bases and J by 3 bases; unmatched bases: 4. Germline CDR1 and CDR2: SGDLS and YYNGEE. The CDR3 is 14 amino acids.

The rearrangement joins TRBV19 to TRBJ2-6; TRBD2 is a possible D gene (5 bases). This CDR3 comprises 12 residues. Deletions cut 6 bases from V and 12 bases from J, with 12 bases between. Germline CDR1 reads LNHDA; CDR2 reads SQIVND (reference sequence). DNA for the CDR3: TGTGCCAGTAGGGGTCCCAGCGGCGTCCTGACTTTC. Translated: CASRGPSGVLTF.

The V and J genes are TRBV5-4 and TRBJ2-5; the D gene is possibly TRBD2 (6 bases). There are 14 residues in the CDR3. V lost 1 base and J lost 5, with 12 bases in between. Germline V gives CDR1 SGHNT, CDR2 YYREEE (reference sequence). CDR3 in amino acids: CASSLYLEGETQYF. The CDR3 bases are TGTGCCAGCAGCTTGTACTTGGAGGGGGAGACCCAGTACTTC.

The rearrangement links TRBV6-2 or TRBV6-3 to TRBJ2-7, with D possibly being TRBD1 (5 bases). V was pared by 1 base and J by 6 bases, with 13 bases between. CDR1 is MNHEY, CDR2 SVGEGT, per germline. The CDR3 contains 14 residues. The CDR3: CASSYYRPGGEQYF. As DNA, the CDR3 is TGTGCCAGCAGTTACTACAGGCCTGGTGGCGAGCAGTACTTC.

V and J are TRBV1 and TRBJ2-3; TRBD2, the D gene given by the table, was not confirmed from the DNA. TRBV1 represents a pseudogene. The CDR3 length is 13 residues. CDR3 loop: CTSSQDFTDTQYF. The CDR3 region has the DNA TGCACCAGCAGCCAGGACTTCACAGATACGCAGTATTTT.

J is TRBJ1-4 and V is TRBV9, with 8 bases lining up with TRBD1. Germline V lookup: CDR1 SGDLS, CDR2 YYNGEE. After removal of 0 bases from V and 0 bases from J, the junction contained 10 bases not matched to a gene. CDR3 size: 19 residues. The chain's CDR3 is CASSVAAGGPLATNEKLFF. DNA for the CDR3: TGTGCCAGCAGCGTAGCGGCAGGGGGCCCCCTTGCAACTAATGAAAAACTGTTTTTT.

The V gene is TRBV4-1, the J gene TRBJ2-2, with D perhaps matching TRBD2 (6 bases). Between the trimmed V and J ends, which lost 0 bases and 5 bases, there was a span of 16 bases. This CDR3 is built from 17 residues. Germline values: CDR1 MGHRA, CDR2 YSYEKL. The CDR3 bases are TGCGCCAGCAGCCAAGATCGAGGTAGCGGAAGTACCGGGGAGCTGTTTTTT. Translation gives CASSQDRGSGSTGELFF.

This sequence joins TRBV12-3 or TRBV12-4 and TRBJ2-5, with a weak D call TRBD2 (6 bases). This CDR3 has 13 residues. V dropped 3 bases and J dropped 8 bases, with 13 bases sitting between them. The chain's CDR3 is CASSFLGGETQYF. The CDR3 DNA follows: TGTGCCAGCAGTTTCTTGGGGGGAGAAACCCAGTACTTC.

This clone was recorded once. V and J are TRBV9 and TRBJ1-3; tentative D call: TRBD1 (5 bases). CDR1 is SGDLS and CDR2 is YYNGEE in the germline V gene. Trimming took off 0 bases at V and 1 base at J, with 11 bases between the two ends. The CDR3 is 16 residues long. CDR3 amino acids: CASSVAGRGSGNTIYF. CDR3 in DNA: TGTGCCAGCAGCGTAGCGGGTAGGGGTTCTGGAAACACCATATATTTT.

This rearrangement joins TRBV5-1 to TRBJ2-7, with 9 bases identical to TRBD1. With 4 bases clipped from V and 2 bases from J, the junction kept 7 bases outside the gene matches. This CDR3 is 15 amino acids long. Germline CDR1 reads SGHRS; CDR2 reads YFSETQ. CDR3 sequence: CASSQGQGAPYEQYF. The CDR3 DNA sequence: TGCGCCAGCAGCCAGGGACAGGGAGCTCCCTACGAGCAGTACTTC.

This chain links TRBV13 with TRBJ2-1; D remains unclear. The V and J ends lost 2 bases and 8 bases respectively, with 4 bases between them. Germline CDR1 PRHDT, CDR2 FYEKMQ (reference sequence). The CDR3 runs 11 residues. The CDR3 is CASSLLHEQFF. CDR3 DNA sequence: TGTGCCAGCAGCTTACTCCATGAGCAGTTCTTC.

This clone was picked up a small number of times. The genes are TRBV7-9 and TRBJ1-4; D is unclear. The V end was cut by 4 bases, the J end by 7 bases, with 7 bases between. The CDR3 sequence is 12 residues long. Germline V gene data show CDR1 as SEHNR and CDR2 as FQNEAQ (reference sequence). The CDR3 DNA follows: TGTGCCAGCAGCTCTACCCTTGAAAAACTGTTTTTT. Protein sequence: CASSSTLEKLFF.

The rearrangement uses TRBV15 and TRBJ2-7; 9 nucleotides agree with TRBD1. Germline lookup yields CDR1 LNHNV and CDR2 YYDKDF (reference sequence). Trimming cost V 2 bases and J 5 bases; bases outside gene matches: 10. This CDR3 has 16 residues. CDR3 protein: CATSRLTGTGLDEQYF. DNA for the CDR3: TGTGCCACCAGCAGATTGACCGGGACAGGGCTAGACGAGCAGTACTTC. The whole variable domain, remainder taken from reference TRBV15 and TRBJ2-7, is DAMVIQNPRYQVTQFGKPVTLSCSQTLNHNVMYWYQQKSSQAPKLLFHYYDKDFNNEADTPDNFQSRRPNTSFCFLDIRSPGLGDTAMYLCATSRLTGTGLDEQYFGPGTRLTVT.

The chain carries TRBV5-1 and TRBJ1-2; D is uncertain. V dropped 0 bases and J dropped 5 bases, with 17 bases sitting between them. The germline V gene encodes CDR1 SGHRS and CDR2 YFSETQ. This CDR3 spans 16 amino acids. CDR3 sequence: CASSLAPGASVYGYTF. The CDR3, as DNA: TGCGCCAGCAGCTTGGCCCCCGGTGCCTCTGTGTATGGCTACACCTTC.

The chain couples TRBV29-1 to TRBJ1-2, with D possibly matching TRBD1 (5 bases). V was trimmed by 5 bases and J by 5 bases, leaving 9 bases between them. Per germline, CDR1 SQVTM and CDR2 ANQGSEA. The CDR3 is 11 amino acids. The CDR3: CSVLRVYGYTF. The CDR3 DNA reads TGCAGCGTTCTCAGGGTTTATGGCTACACCTTC.

The chain combines TRBV24-1 with TRBJ1-2; D is ambiguous. This CDR3 region has 13 residues. Trimming cost V 2 bases and J 3 bases, with 6 bases left between them. Per the germline V gene, CDR1 is KGHDR and CDR2 is SFDVKD. CDR3 nucleotides: TGTGCCACCAGTGATTCAGGATACTATGGCTACACCTTC. Its protein is CATSDSGYYGYTF.

This clone was observed a single time. This chain links TRBV28 with TRBJ2-7; TRBD1 might be the D (6 bases). CDR1 and CDR2 from the germline V gene are MDHEN and SYDVKM. This CDR3 region has 14 residues. Deletions cut 6 bases from V and 2 bases from J, with 14 bases between. The CDR3 nucleotides are TGTGCCAGCAGACCGAACAGGGAAACCTACGAGCAGTACTTC. This translates into CASRPNRETYEQYF.

The chain has TRBV6-2 or TRBV6-3 and TRBJ1-1; D may be TRBD1 (6 bases). V lost 2 bases and J 0 bases, leaving 10 bases between the germline ends. The CDR3 contains 15 residues. Germline loops: CDR1 MNHEY, CDR2 SVGEGT. The CDR3 spells CASSYNRAMNTEAFF. For the CDR3, the DNA is TGTGCCAGCAGTTACAACAGGGCAATGAACACTGAAGCTTTCTTT.

The rearrangement uses TRBV4-1 and TRBJ1-3; 7 bases are shared with TRBD1. The CDR3 sequence is 22 residues long. V lost 3 bases, J lost 2 bases, and 25 bases stayed unmatched. From germline, CDR1 is MGHRA and CDR2 YSYEKL. The CDR3 DNA follows: TGCGCCAGCAGCCAGAACCCCTTCAATCTCATTCTGACAGGGAGGACTGGAAACACCATATATTTT. Translating gives CASSQNPFNLILTGRTGNTIYF.

The V call is TRBV6-5, the J call TRBJ2-7, with TRBD2 matching over 9 bases. V gave up 5 bases and J gave up 4 bases; unmatched junction bases: 9. This CDR3 has 15 amino acids. Germline loops: CDR1 MNHEY, CDR2 SVGAGI. This chain's CDR3 is CASSMSGGFVYEQYF. Here the CDR3 DNA reads TGTGCCAGCAGTATGAGCGGGGGGTTTGTATACGAGCAGTACTTC.

The V gene is TRBV6-5, the J gene TRBJ1-2; D uncertain. CDR3 length: 13 amino acids. V lost 4 bases and J 6 bases, leaving 12 bases between the germline ends. The germline V gene has CDR1 MNHEY and CDR2 SVGAGI. CDR3 region: CASSSYPSDGYTF. CDR3 sequence (DNA): TGTGCCAGCAGTTCTTACCCTTCGGATGGCTACACCTTC.

The gene calls are TRBV28 and TRBJ1-5; D unclear. Germline loops: CDR1 MDHEN, CDR2 SYDVKM. V was cut by 5 bases and J by 1 base, with 9 bases left in between. The CDR3 contains 14 residues. The CDR3 nucleotides are TGTGCCAGCAGTGGGCATATGAGCAATCAGCCCCAGCATTTT. This encodes CASSGHMSNQPQHF.

This CDR3 is CASSPQGTYEQYF. CDR3 coding DNA: TGTGCCAGCAGCCCACAGGGGACCTACGAGCAGTACTTC. The rearrangement joins TRBV7-9 to TRBJ2-7; 7 positions agree with TRBD1. With 5 bases clipped from V and 2 bases from J, the junction kept 3 bases outside the gene matches. The length of the CDR3 is 13 residues. CDR1 SEHNR and CDR2 FQNEAQ come from the germline V gene (reference sequence).

V is TRBV24-1 and J is TRBJ1-5, with D tentatively TRBD1 (5 bases). Germline loops: CDR1 KGHDR, CDR2 SFDVKD. Trimming pared 4 bases from V and 6 bases from J, leaving 18 bases between. This CDR3 region has 16 residues. As DNA, the CDR3 is TGTGCCACCAGTGACTCTACGGGGCAGGGAGGTCAGCCCCAGCATTTT. Translation gives CATSDSTGQGGQPQHF.

This chain joins TRBV6-5 and TRBJ2-5, with D maybe TRBD1 (5 bases). The CDR3 loop spans 13 amino acids. With 6 bases removed from V and 2 bases from J, the gap between germline ends came to 10 bases. Germline V gene data show CDR1 as MNHEY and CDR2 as SVGAGI. This chain's CDR3 is CASSTRQQETQYF. The CDR3 DNA reads as TGTGCCAGCAGCACAAGACAGCAAGAGACCCAGTACTTC.